This TCR beta chain was recorded in a study of T-cell reconstitution after alpha-beta-depleted transplantation in children. During its preparation, the TCRbeta library received unique molecular identifiers. Via MiXCR, TCRdb re-called the PCR reads, giving one row per CDR3 protein. This sample carries fewer than 250,000 distinct CDR3 sequences, roughly 15% of them seen once, and the ten largest clones take around 44%. The CDR3 is made up of 17 amino acids. The V end was cut by 1 base, the J end by 1 base, with 17 bases between. CDR1 and CDR2 (germline): LGHNA, YSLEER. In its sample, this clonotype was seen a few times. Its target is not known. Regarding the study as a whole: Surviving recipient T cells and thymic progenitors produced the high day-60 TCRbeta diversity seen in some patients. Alpha-beta T cells present about two months after transplant were reported to originate from several hundred expanded graft clones.

The chain uses TRBV4-3 and TRBJ2-7; TRBD2 is a possible D gene (6 bases). Material: PBMCs, mostly from graft donor cells, obtained 360 days after TCRalphabeta/CD19-depleted stem cell transplant. This sequence was found in a male patient aged 2-15 years who had a stem cell transplant for acute lymphoblastic leukemia, so the T cells may come from the graft donor. The CDR3 coding sequence is TGCGCCAGCAGCCAAGGTATGGGACTTGGGGCATCCTACGAGCAGTACTTC. It translates to CASSQGMGLGASYEQYF.